A selection of T cell receptor beta chains follows, all from one sample in a study of blood T cells in healthy people across ages. TCRdb re-called the 5' RACE reads with MiXCR, one entry per CDR3 protein. The sample includes roughly 1.5 million distinct CDR3 sequences, 40% to 45% seen only once; the top ten take roughly 3.7%. The sample comprised blood. The receptors shown here come from a woman between 18 and 29 years old in good health. Both conserved end residues are part of each CDR3. Fields, in order: V gene, J gene, clone size, D gene, CDR3 protein, CDR3 DNA. D genes are given only for firm matches. Not every row has a clone size; where given, it reads once, few, many or a size class.

V: TRBV9
J: TRBJ1-2
size: once
D: .
CDR3: CASSPGEGPYGYTF
DNA: TGTGCCAGCAGCCCAGGGGAGGGTCCTTATGGCTACACCTTC

V: TRBV14
J: TRBJ2-3
size: .
D: .
CDR3: CASSQLSTSFTDTQYF
DNA: TGTGCCAGCAGCCAACTCAGCACCTCCTTCACAGATACGCAGTATTTT

V: TRBV18
J: TRBJ1-2
size: .
D: .
CDR3: CASSPPREMVRNYGYTF
DNA: TGTGCCAGCTCACCACCGAGGGAAATGGTTCGTAACTATGGCTACACCTTC

V: TRBV12-3/TRBV12-4
J: TRBJ1-2
size: .
D: .
CDR3: CASSPQAGETANYGYTF
DNA: TGTGCCAGCAGTCCCCAGGCGGGGGAGACCGCTAACTATGGCTACACCTTC

V: TRBV20-1
J: TRBJ1-2
size: few
D: TRBD1
CDR3: CSARTRAGGNYGYTF
DNA: TGCAGTGCTAGAACCCGAGCAGGGGGAAACTATGGCTACACCTTC

V: TRBV7-9
J: TRBJ2-7
size: .
D: TRBD2
CDR3: CASSLEAGGVYEQYF
DNA: TGTGCCAGCAGCTTAGAAGCGGGGGGAGTGTACGAGCAGTACTTC

V: TRBV5-6
J: TRBJ2-1
size: few
D: .
CDR3: CASSLKGDNNEQFF
DNA: TGTGCCAGCAGCTTGAAGGGGGACAACAATGAGCAGTTCTTC

V: TRBV12-3/TRBV12-4
J: TRBJ2-2
size: few
D: .
CDR3: CASSFNIPGELFF
DNA: TGTGCCAGCAGTTTCAACATTCCCGGGGAGCTGTTTTTT

V: TRBV20-1
J: TRBJ2-7
size: few
D: TRBD2
CDR3: CSATTSGFSYEQYF
DNA: TGCAGTGCGACGACTAGCGGGTTCTCCTACGAGCAGTACTTC

V: TRBV5-1
J: TRBJ2-1
size: many
D: TRBD2
CDR3: CASTNGTSGRNEQFF
DNA: TGCGCCAGCACCAACGGGACTAGCGGGAGAAATGAGCAGTTCTTC